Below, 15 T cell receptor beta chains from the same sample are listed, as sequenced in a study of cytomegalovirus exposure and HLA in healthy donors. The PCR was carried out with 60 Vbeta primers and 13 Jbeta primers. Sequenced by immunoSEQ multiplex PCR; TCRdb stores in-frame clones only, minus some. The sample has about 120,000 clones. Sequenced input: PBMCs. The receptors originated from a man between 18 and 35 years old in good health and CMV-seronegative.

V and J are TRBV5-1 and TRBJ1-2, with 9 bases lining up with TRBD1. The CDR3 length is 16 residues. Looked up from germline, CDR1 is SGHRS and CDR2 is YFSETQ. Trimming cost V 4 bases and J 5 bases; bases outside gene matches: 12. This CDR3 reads CASSTRGTGKGYGYTF. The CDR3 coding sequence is TGCGCCAGCAGCACCAGAGGGACAGGGAAGGGGTATGGCTACACCTTC.

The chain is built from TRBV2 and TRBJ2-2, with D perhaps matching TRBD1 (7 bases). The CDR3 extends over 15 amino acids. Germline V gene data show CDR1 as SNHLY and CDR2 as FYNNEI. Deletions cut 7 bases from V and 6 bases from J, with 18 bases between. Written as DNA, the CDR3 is TGTGCCAGCACCGAGGAGGGGGGACAGTCCGGGGAGCTGTTTTTT. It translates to CASTEEGGQSGELFF. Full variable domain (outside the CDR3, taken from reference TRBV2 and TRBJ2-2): EPEVTQTPSHQVTQMGQEVILRCVPISNHLYFYWYRQILGQKVEFLVSFYNNEISEKSEIFDDQFSVERPDGSNFTLKIRSTKLEDSAMYFCASTEEGGQSGELFFGEGSRLTVL.

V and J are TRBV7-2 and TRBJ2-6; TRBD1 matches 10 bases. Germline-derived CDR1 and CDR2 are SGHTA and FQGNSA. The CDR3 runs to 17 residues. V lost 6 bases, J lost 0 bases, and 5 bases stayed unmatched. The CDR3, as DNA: TGTGCCAGCAGGGGCGGACAGGGGGGCTCTGGGGCCAACGTCCTGACTTTC. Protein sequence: CASRGGQGGSGANVLTF.

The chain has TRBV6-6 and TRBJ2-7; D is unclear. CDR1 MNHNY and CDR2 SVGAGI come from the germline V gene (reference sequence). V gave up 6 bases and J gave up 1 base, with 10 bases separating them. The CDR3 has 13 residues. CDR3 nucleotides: TGTGCCAGCAGGCCCTCTAAATCCTACGAGCAGTACTTC. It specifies CASRPSKSYEQYF.

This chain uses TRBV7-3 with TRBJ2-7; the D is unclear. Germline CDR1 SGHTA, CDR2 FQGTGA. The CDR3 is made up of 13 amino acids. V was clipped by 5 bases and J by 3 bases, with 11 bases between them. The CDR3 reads CASSLSRFYEQYF. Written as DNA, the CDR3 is TGTGCCAGCAGCCTATCCCGATTCTACGAGCAGTACTTC.

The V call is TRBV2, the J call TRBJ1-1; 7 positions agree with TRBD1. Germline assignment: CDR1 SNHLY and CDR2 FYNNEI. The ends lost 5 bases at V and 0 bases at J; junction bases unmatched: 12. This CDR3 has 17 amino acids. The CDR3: CASSLDRRESMNTEAFF. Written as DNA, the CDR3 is TGTGCCAGCAGTCTGGACAGGAGGGAATCCATGAACACTGAAGCTTTCTTT.

The CDR3, as DNA: TGTGCCAGCAGTCCAACACCTGGCAAGAATGCAGATACGCAGTATTTT. Its protein product is CASSPTPGKNADTQYF. This chain links TRBV28 with TRBJ2-3; D not resolved. Looked up from germline, CDR1 is MDHEN and CDR2 is SYDVKM. V lost 5 bases and J lost 4, with 19 bases in between. The CDR3 is made up of 16 amino acids.

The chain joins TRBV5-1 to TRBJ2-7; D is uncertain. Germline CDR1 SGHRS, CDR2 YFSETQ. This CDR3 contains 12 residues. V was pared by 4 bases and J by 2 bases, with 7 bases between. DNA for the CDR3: TGCGCCAGCAGCCCACCGGCCTACGAGCAGTACTTC. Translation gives CASSPPAYEQYF. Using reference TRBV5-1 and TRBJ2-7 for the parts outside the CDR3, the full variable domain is KAGVTQTPRYLIKTRGQQVTLSCSPISGHRSVSWYQQTPGQGLQFLFEYFSETQRNKGNFPGRFSGRQFSNSRSEMNVSTLELGDSALYLCASSPPAYEQYFGPGTRLTVT.

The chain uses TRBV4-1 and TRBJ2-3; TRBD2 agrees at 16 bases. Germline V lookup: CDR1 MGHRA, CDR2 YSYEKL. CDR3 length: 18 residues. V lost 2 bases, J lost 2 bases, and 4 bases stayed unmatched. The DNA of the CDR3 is TGCGCCAGCAGCCAACCGGGACTAGCGGGGGGGCCCACAGATACGCAGTATTTT. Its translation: CASSQPGLAGGPTDTQYF.

CDR3 in DNA: TGTGCCAGCAGCCCGGGGGGGGCTGGTAACTATGGCTACACCTTC. Its protein product is CASSPGGAGNYGYTF. The rearrangement uses TRBV11-3 and TRBJ1-2; D is possibly TRBD1 (6 bases). The CDR3 has 15 amino acids. V was shortened by 5 bases and J by 1 base, with 14 bases between the two germline ends. Germline V CDR1 and CDR2: SGHNT, YENEEA.

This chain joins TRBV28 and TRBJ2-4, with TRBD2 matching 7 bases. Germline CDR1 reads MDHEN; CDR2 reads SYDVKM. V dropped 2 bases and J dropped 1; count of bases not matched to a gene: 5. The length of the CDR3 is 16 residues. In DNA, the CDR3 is TGTGCCAGCAGTTTACAGGGAGGGATGGCCAAAAACATTCAGTACTTC. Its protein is CASSLQGGMAKNIQYF. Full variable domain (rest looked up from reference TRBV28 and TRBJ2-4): DVKVTQSSRYLVKRTGEKVFLECVQDMDHENMFWYRQDPGLGLRLIYFSYDVKMKEKGDIPEGYSVSREKKERFSLILESASTNQTSMYLCASSLQGGMAKNIQYFGAGTRLSVL.

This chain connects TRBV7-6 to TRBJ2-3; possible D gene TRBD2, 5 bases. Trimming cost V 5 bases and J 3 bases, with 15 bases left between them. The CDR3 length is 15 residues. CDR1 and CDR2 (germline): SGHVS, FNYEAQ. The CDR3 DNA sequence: TGTGCCAGCAGCCCCCGAGCGGTAGGAACAGATACGCAGTATTTT. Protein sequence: CASSPRAVGTDTQYF.

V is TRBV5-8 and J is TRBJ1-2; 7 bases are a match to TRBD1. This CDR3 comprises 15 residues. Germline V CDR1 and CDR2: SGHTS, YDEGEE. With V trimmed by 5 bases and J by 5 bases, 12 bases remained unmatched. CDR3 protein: CASRDPGQQVYGYTF. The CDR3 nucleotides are TGTGCCAGCAGGGATCCGGGACAGCAAGTTTATGGCTACACCTTC.

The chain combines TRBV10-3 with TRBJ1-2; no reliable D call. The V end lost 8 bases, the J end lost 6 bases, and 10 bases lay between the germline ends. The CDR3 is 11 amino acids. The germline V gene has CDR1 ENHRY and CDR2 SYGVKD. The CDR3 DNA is TGTGCCATCGGAGCCTTAGATGGCTACACCTTC. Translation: CAIGALDGYTF.

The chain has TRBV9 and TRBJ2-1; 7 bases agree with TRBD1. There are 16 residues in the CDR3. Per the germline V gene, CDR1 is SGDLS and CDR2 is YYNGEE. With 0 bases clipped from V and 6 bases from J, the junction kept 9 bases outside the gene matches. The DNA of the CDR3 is TGTGCCAGCAGCGTAGGGAACAGGGGAGTGGGCAATGAGCAGTTCTTC. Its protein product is CASSVGNRGVGNEQFF.